This T cell receptor beta chain was sequenced for a study of regulatory T cells in long-lasting Graves disease. Study-level information: Over 5 years of antithyroid drugs with positive TSH receptor antibodies was taken to mean persistent Graves' disease.

The table lists this clonotype with many counts. The antigen remains undetermined. The germline CDR1 and CDR2 sequences are SQVTM and ANQGSEA. V lost 6 bases and J 3 bases, leaving 23 bases between the germline ends. This CDR3 is built from 16 residues. General observations from the study: There were preferences for TRBV28, TRBJ1-2 and TRBJ2-5 in persistent disease.

Stated time point: persistent/refractory GD, antithyroid drugs over 5 years with positive TRAb. After RNA was extracted from PBMCs, the TCR library was made from it. The diagnosis of Graves' disease used American Thyroid Association guidelines. Patients of an endocrinology department in Xi'an, China, were included. Both iRepertoire HTBI primers and Arm-PCR of CDR3 regions were used to build the TCR beta libraries. TCRdb re-called the multiplex PCR reads through MiXCR, storing one row per CDR3 protein. The data hold 350,000 to 500,000 distinct CDR3 sequences, with over 20% observed a single time. The sequences come from peripheral blood mononuclear cells (PBMCs), collected when the disease was refractory, from a patient treated with antithyroid drugs. The rearrangement links TRBV29-1 to TRBJ1-1, with D maybe TRBD1 (6 bases). This sequence was found in a female donor with Graves disease. The CDR3 region is CSVQRGVGGADTEAFF. In DNA form, the CDR3 reads TGCAGCGTCCAACGGGGGGTGGGGGGCGCGGACACTGAAGCTTTCTTT.